The 14 T cell receptor beta chains in this list originate from one sample, sequenced in a study of CD8 T cells in ankylosing spondylitis. MiXCR was run by TCRdb on the 5' RACE reads, yielding one entry per CDR3 protein. Found here are around 340,000 distinct CDR3 sequences, 20% of them singletons; the top ten hold over 10%. Sample: blood, either unsorted or a sorted T cell fraction (not recorded which). Receptors originate from a male donor with ankylosing spondylitis or in good health (not recorded which).

The rearrangement joins TRBV6-4 to TRBJ2-5, with D maybe TRBD1 (5 bases). The CDR3 is 12 residues long. V was shortened by 1 base and J by 10 bases, with 10 bases between the two germline ends. From germline, CDR1 is MRHNA and CDR2 SNTAGT. CDR3 in amino acids: CASSDWGAHQYF. CDR3 DNA sequence: TGTGCCAGCAGTGACTGGGGCGCTCACCAGTACTTC.

This clonotype showed up just a few times. The junction and the germline gene differ at one end; a read error may be behind it. For the CDR3, the DNA is TGTGCCAGCCAGGAGCTTGAACCCACAAATACGCAGTATTTT. As protein: CASQELEPTNTQYF. V usage is TRBV28 and J usage is TRBJ2-3, with D unresolved. The CDR3 spans 14 residues. Germline V gene sequence: CDR1 MDHEN, CDR2 SYDVKM.

This clonotype has ten or more counts. J is TRBJ2-1 and V is TRBV12-3 or TRBV12-4; D is tentatively TRBD1 or TRBD2 (5 bases each). This CDR3 is 16 amino acids long. Trimming took off 0 bases at V and 0 bases at J, with 9 bases between the two ends. The CDR3 coding sequence is TGTGCCAGCAGTTTAGCGGGACCCAGCTCCTACAATGAGCAGTTCTTC. Encoded protein: CASSLAGPSSYNEQFF.

This clonotype was counted between two and nine times. The chain couples TRBV3-1 to TRBJ2-1; 7 bases fit TRBD2. This CDR3 comprises 13 residues. Germline V CDR1 and CDR2: LGHDT, YNNKEL (reference sequence). Unmatched junction bases numbered 3, after V lost 1 base and J lost 9 bases. CDR3 sequence (DNA): TGTGCCAGCAGCCAAGGGGAGGGAGGTGAGCAGTTCTTC. Encoded protein: CASSQGEGGEQFF.

The V gene is TRBV28, the J gene TRBJ2-2, with D possibly TRBD1 on 6 matching bases. The CDR3 is 16 residues long. Germline loops: CDR1 MDHEN, CDR2 SYDVKM. With 3 bases removed from V and 2 bases from J, the gap between germline ends came to 13 bases. CDR3: CASSFPEQGNTGELFF. The CDR3 DNA follows: TGTGCCAGCAGTTTCCCCGAACAGGGAAACACCGGGGAGCTGTTTTTT.

This clonotype was picked up a small number of times. This chain joins TRBV30 and TRBJ2-7; 8 bases agree with TRBD1. With 7 bases clipped from V and 5 bases from J, the junction kept 4 bases outside the gene matches. CDR3 length: 11 amino acids. Germline CDR1 is GTSNPN and CDR2 is SVGIG (reference sequence). The CDR3 sequence: CASRQGNEQYF. CDR3 sequence (DNA): TGTGCCTCAAGACAGGGGAACGAGCAGTACTTC.

Ten or more counts support this clonotype. The chain combines TRBV29-1 with TRBJ2-1; 7 bases align to TRBD2. V shed 2 bases and J 2 bases; nucleotides not matched to a gene: 9. Germline CDR1 SQVTM, CDR2 ANQGSEA. The CDR3 runs 16 residues. CDR3 protein: CSVEPLGGTAYNEQFF. Written as DNA, the CDR3 is TGCAGCGTTGAACCCTTGGGGGGGACCGCCTACAATGAGCAGTTCTTC.

The table lists this clonotype with a few counts. This CDR3 is CASSLELTRGLSGANVLTF. CDR3 coding DNA: TGTGCCAGCAGCTTGGAGTTGACCCGCGGGCTTTCTGGGGCCAACGTCCTGACTTTC. The chain uses TRBV5-4 and TRBJ2-6, with a weak D call TRBD2 (5 bases). Looked up from germline, CDR1 is SGHNT and CDR2 is YYREEE (reference sequence). The V gene lost 0 bases and the J gene lost 1 base, with 17 bases spanning the gap. The CDR3 is made up of 19 amino acids. Full variable domain (missing parts from reference TRBV5-4 and TRBJ2-6): ETGVTQSPTHLIKTRGQQVTLRCSSQSGHNTVSWYQQALGQGPQFIFQYYREEENGRGNFPPRFSGLQFPNYSSELNVNALELDDSALYLCASSLELTRGLSGANVLTFGAGSRLTVL.

This clonotype was seen a few times. The genes are TRBV15 and TRBJ2-7, with TRBD1 matching 9 bases. Trimming removed 5 bases from V and 1 base from J; junction bases left unmatched: 3. CDR3 length equals 14 residues. CDR1 LNHNV and CDR2 YYDKDF come from the germline V gene (reference sequence). The CDR3 here is CATSGGTGSYEQYF. The DNA of the CDR3 is TGTGCCACCAGCGGCGGGACAGGGTCCTACGAGCAGTACTTC.

This clonotype appeared a few times. V is TRBV7-8 and J is TRBJ2-5; possibly TRBD2 for D (6 bases). Germline loops: CDR1 SGHVS, CDR2 FQNEAQ. V shed 3 bases and J shed 1 base, with 9 bases lying between them. The CDR3 consists of 14 residues. CDR3 in amino acids: CASSLGLLQETQYF. The CDR3 region has the DNA TGTGCCAGCAGCTTGGGACTCCTCCAAGAGACCCAGTACTTC. Supplemented by reference TRBV7-8 and TRBJ2-5, the full variable domain reads GAGVSQSPRYKVAKRGQDVALRCDPISGHVSLFWYQQALGQGPEFLTYFQNEAQLDKSGLPSDRFFAERPEGSVSTLKIQRTQQEDSAVYLCASSLGLLQETQYFGPGTRLLVL.

V is TRBV11-2 and J is TRBJ2-5; the D gene is possibly TRBD1 (6 bases). CDR3 length equals 12 residues. Germline loops: CDR1 SGHAT, CDR2 FQNNGV. The ends were cut back, 5 bases at V and 3 bases at J, with 7 bases in the middle. CDR3 amino acids: CASSHREETQYF. The CDR3 DNA reads as TGTGCCAGCAGCCACAGGGAAGAGACCCAGTACTTC.

The chain links TRBV5-4 to TRBJ2-4; a weak D match, TRBD1 (6 bases). The V end was cut by 4 bases, the J end by 0 bases, with 14 bases between. Germline V gene sequence: CDR1 SGHNT, CDR2 YYREEE (reference sequence). This CDR3 is built from 16 residues. CDR3 in DNA: TGTGCCAGCAGCGGAACGCTACAGGGAGCCAAAAACATTCAGTACTTC. Translated: CASSGTLQGAKNIQYF.

V and J are TRBV29-1 and TRBJ1-2; TRBD1 matches 9 bases. The CDR3 covers 13 residues. The V segment lost 3 bases and the J segment 1 base; nucleotides outside the gene matches: 0. Germline-derived CDR1 and CDR2 are SQVTM and ANQGSEA. This CDR3 is CSVEDRGNYGYTF. CDR3 nucleotides: TGCAGCGTTGAGGACAGGGGTAACTATGGCTACACCTTC.

The chain combines TRBV19 with TRBJ2-3; TRBD2 is a possible D gene (5 bases). The length of the CDR3 is 12 residues. Deletions cut 6 bases from V and 2 bases from J, with 6 bases between. Germline-derived CDR1 and CDR2 are LNHDA and SQIVND (reference sequence). The CDR3 loop reads CASSGDTDTQYF. CDR3 DNA: TGTGCCAGTAGCGGGGACACAGATACGCAGTATTTT.